The 26 T cell receptor beta chains given below trace back to one sample, sequenced in a study of PD-1 blockade in classical Hodgkin lymphoma. The data were produced by immunoSEQ multiplex PCR, yet TCRdb's version contains in-frame clones alone and is incomplete. The data show tens of thousands of clones, approximately 90% seen once. Sample time point: cycle 4 day 1 (C4D1), after more than 5 weeks of nivolumab. The patients all showed relapse after autologous stem cell transplantation, while their brentuximab vedotin exposure varied. The source material was peripheral blood mononuclear cells (PBMCs), sampled before the fourth cycle of nivolumab. The receptors here all came from a human donor with classical Hodgkin lymphoma.

This rearrangement joins TRBV4-2 to TRBJ1-4; D is perhaps TRBD1 (6 bases). Germline CDR1 is LGHNA and CDR2 is YNFKEQ. V lost 5 bases, J lost 13 bases, and 14 bases lay in between. This CDR3 comprises 12 residues. The CDR3 DNA is TGTGCCAGCAGCGGACGGGGGCGGGGACTGTTTTTT. Translated, it gives CASSGRGRGLFF.

The chain joins TRBV5-1 to TRBJ1-4, with D possibly TRBD1 on 5 matching bases. The germline V and J ends were trimmed by 0 bases and 7 bases, with 10 bases remaining between them. Germline V gene lookup returns CDR1 SGHRS and CDR2 YFSETQ. This CDR3 is built from 14 residues. CDR3 nucleotide sequence: TGCGCCAGCAGCTTGGGGCAGGGAGGTGAAAAACTGTTTTTT. Translated, it gives CASSLGQGGEKLFF.

Turning to this clone: The sample has other DNA sequences that encode this CDR3 too. The chain recombines TRBV4-1 with TRBJ2-3, with D unclear. V lost 0 bases, J lost 0 bases, and 4 bases lay in between. Germline CDR1 is MGHRA and CDR2 is YSYEKL. This CDR3 comprises 14 residues. CDR3 sequence reads: CASSQDLSTDTQYF. The CDR3 DNA follows: TGCGCCAGCAGCCAAGATCTCAGCACAGATACGCAGTATTTT.

The chain recombines TRBV21-1 with TRBJ2-7; TRBD1 reflects the table's D call only, with no check against the DNA. TRBV21-1 is annotated as a pseudogene. The CDR3 totals 14 residues. CDR3 sequence reads: CASNSGTGTYEQYF. In nucleotides, the CDR3 is TGTGCCAGCAATTCCGGGACAGGAACCTACGAGCAGTACTTC.

CDR3 DNA sequence: TGTGCCAGCAGCCGAACTAGCGCCGGGGAGCTGTTTTTT. It yields the protein CASSRTSAGELFF. The genes are TRBV7-2 and TRBJ2-2; 7 nucleotides line up with TRBD2. The V gene's germline CDR1 is SGHTA and CDR2 FQGNSA. The CDR3 extends over 13 amino acids. V lost 5 bases, J lost 6 bases, and 3 bases stayed unmatched.

The chain is built from TRBV2 and TRBJ2-5, with 9 bases that match TRBD2. Germline V CDR1 and CDR2: SNHLY, FYNNEI. This CDR3 comprises 15 residues. V dropped 3 bases and J dropped 4; count of bases not matched to a gene: 6. CDR3 coding DNA: TGTGCCAGCAGTGACGGTCTAGCGGGGAGAGAGACCCAGTACTTC. Protein product: CASSDGLAGRETQYF.

The rearrangement joins TRBV7-2 to TRBJ2-3; 8 nucleotides match TRBD2. Trimming took 4 bases from V and 4 from J; bases not matched to a gene: 7. Germline-derived CDR1 and CDR2 are SGHTA and FQGNSA. The CDR3 totals 15 residues. For the CDR3, the DNA is TGTGCCAGCAGCTCAGTGAGCGGGGGCCCAGATACGCAGTATTTT. Protein sequence: CASSSVSGGPDTQYF. Based on the CDR3 plus reference TRBV7-2 and TRBJ2-3, the full variable domain is GAGVSQSPSNKVTEKGKDVELRCDPISGHTALYWYRQSLGQGLEFLIYFQGNSAPDKSGLPSDRFSAERTGGSVSTLTIQRTQQEDSAVYLCASSSVSGGPDTQYFGPGTRLTVL.

The V and J genes are TRBV7-9 and TRBJ2-3; D might be TRBD1 (5 bases). Germline V lookup: CDR1 SEHNR, CDR2 FQNEAQ (reference sequence). V lost 2 bases, J lost 9 bases, and 9 bases lay in between. This CDR3 is built from 12 residues. The CDR3 DNA sequence: TGTGCCAGCAGCTTACTAGACAGAACGCAGTATTTT. Protein sequence: CASSLLDRTQYF.

V gene TRBV9 combines with J gene TRBJ2-1, with TRBD2 matching 7 bases. Per the germline V gene, CDR1 is SGDLS and CDR2 is YYNGEE. CDR3 size: 16 residues. V lost 0 bases, J lost 4 bases, and 7 bases stayed unmatched. CDR3 nucleotides: TGTGCCAGCAGCGTAGAAGTGGGACTACTATACAATGAGCAGTTCTTC. Protein sequence: CASSVEVGLLYNEQFF.

This chain joins TRBV27 and TRBJ1-5; possible D gene TRBD1, 5 bases. V was clipped by 5 bases and J by 2 bases, with 19 bases between them. Germline CDR1 is MNHEY and CDR2 is SMNVEV (reference sequence). The CDR3 runs 17 residues. The CDR3 sequence: CASSPTLQGPGNQPQHF. The CDR3 DNA sequence: TGTGCCAGCAGTCCGACGCTTCAGGGTCCAGGCAATCAGCCCCAGCATTTT.

As concerns this clone: The junction and the germline gene differ at one end; a read error may be behind it. The chain couples TRBV16 to TRBJ1-5, with 11 bases aligning to TRBD1. The CDR3 covers 17 residues. The V gene's germline CDR1 is KGHSY and CDR2 FQNENV. The CDR3 is CASRQSSWTGGYQPQHF. CDR3 nucleotides: TGTGCCAGCAGACAATCAAGTTGGACAGGGGGCTATCAGCCCCAGCATTTT.

The rearrangement joins TRBV5-6 to TRBJ2-7, with 13 bases matching TRBD2. V lost 3 bases, J lost 7 bases, and 7 bases stayed unmatched. CDR1 SGHDT and CDR2 YYEEEE come from the germline V gene. The CDR3 length is 15 residues. Here the CDR3 reads CASSSGTSGAGEQYF. The CDR3 nucleotides are TGTGCCAGCAGCTCTGGGACTAGCGGGGCGGGTGAGCAGTACTTC.

This rearrangement joins TRBV15 to TRBJ2-7; 7 bases are a match to TRBD2. Germline V gene sequence: CDR1 LNHNV, CDR2 YYDKDF (reference sequence). The CDR3 is made up of 13 amino acids. The V segment lost 1 base and the J segment 12 bases; nucleotides outside the gene matches: 9. The CDR3 spells CATSRVNGGSRYF. The CDR3 coding sequence is TGTGCCACCAGCAGAGTTAACGGCGGGAGCCGGTACTTC.

CDR3 sequence: CASSLQPQSYEQYF. For the CDR3, the DNA is TGTGCCAGCAGCCTTCAACCCCAGTCCTACGAGCAGTACTTC. The J gene is TRBJ2-7, the V gene TRBV5-4, with D unclear. V was pared by 4 bases and J by 1 base, with 12 bases between. This CDR3 comprises 14 residues. The germline V gene has CDR1 SGHNT and CDR2 YYREEE (reference sequence).

This chain connects TRBV25-1 to TRBJ2-3; TRBD2 might be the D (6 bases). This CDR3 has 13 amino acids. Germline V gene lookup returns CDR1 MGHDK and CDR2 SYGVNS. V lost 4 bases and J lost 4, with 9 bases in between. CDR3 loop: CASSAGSADTQYF. The CDR3 DNA is TGTGCCAGCAGTGCCGGGAGCGCAGATACGCAGTATTTT. Together with reference TRBV25-1 and TRBJ2-3, the CDR3 gives the full variable domain: EADIYQTPRYLVIGTGKKITLECSQTMGHDKMYWYQQDPGMELHLIHYSYGVNSTEKGDLSSESTVSRIRTEHFPLTLESARPSHTSQYLCASSAGSADTQYFGPGTRLTVL.

This chain connects TRBV19 to TRBJ1-3; 8 positions agree with TRBD1. CDR1 LNHDA and CDR2 SQIVND come from the germline V gene (reference sequence). V was clipped by 5 bases and J by 0 bases; unmatched bases: 3. CDR3 length equals 15 residues. The chain's CDR3 is CASSEQGGSGNTIYF. The DNA of the CDR3 is TGTGCCAGTAGTGAACAGGGGGGCTCTGGAAACACCATATATTTT.

This chain joins TRBV30 and TRBJ1-5; TRBD1 matches 7 bases. CDR3 length: 13 residues. With V trimmed by 5 bases and J by 9 bases, 10 bases remained unmatched. Germline V gene data show CDR1 as GTSNPN and CDR2 as SVGIG (reference sequence). The CDR3 DNA is TGTGCCTGGGGGGACAGCGACCGTTGGCCCCAGCATTTT. This encodes CAWGDSDRWPQHF.

This clone was seen only once. This rearrangement joins TRBV5-5 to TRBJ2-7, with 7 bases matching TRBD1. CDR3 length equals 15 residues. With V trimmed by 3 bases and J by 2 bases, 8 bases remained unmatched. Germline V lookup: CDR1 SGHKS, CDR2 YYEKEE (reference sequence). This CDR3 is CASSSYTDRAYEQYF. CDR3 nucleotides: TGTGCCAGCAGCTCCTACACCGACAGGGCCTACGAGCAGTACTTC.

The CDR3 bases are TGTGCCTGGAGGGACAGGGGATTTAATGGCTACACCTTC. Translating it yields CAWRDRGFNGYTF. The rearrangement joins TRBV30 to TRBJ1-2; 9 bases fit TRBD1. Germline V CDR1 and CDR2: GTSNPN, SVGIG (reference sequence). CDR3 length equals 13 residues. V shed 3 bases, J shed 6 bases, and the junction held 5 bases outside the gene matches.

The gene calls are TRBV30 and TRBJ2-1; 9 positions match TRBD2. J lost 5 bases, V lost 5 bases, and 4 bases had no gene match. The CDR3 spans 13 residues. The germline V gene has CDR1 GTSNPN and CDR2 SVGIG (reference sequence). Here the CDR3 reads CAWSGLANNEQFF. The CDR3 DNA follows: TGTGCCTGGTCGGGACTAGCCAACAATGAGCAGTTCTTC.

This clone was observed once. The chain is built from TRBV5-4 and TRBJ2-3; 7 bases align to TRBD2. V lost 4 bases to trimming and J lost 4 bases; unmatched junction nucleotides: 3. The length of the CDR3 is 13 residues. The germline V gene has CDR1 SGHNT and CDR2 YYREEE (reference sequence). The CDR3 bases are TGTGCCAGCAGCATAGCGGGTCCAGATACGCAGTATTTT. This codes for CASSIAGPDTQYF.

V usage is TRBV7-2 and J usage is TRBJ1-6, with TRBD1 matching over 7 bases. Germline trimming cut 4 bases from V and 10 bases from J; bases unmatched to any gene: 10. The germline V gene encodes CDR1 SGHTA and CDR2 FQGNSA. CDR3 length: 15 amino acids. Written as DNA, the CDR3 is TGTGCCAGCAGCTACGGGACAGCCCTGGGGTCACCCCTCCACTTT. Its protein product is CASSYGTALGSPLHF.

This sequence joins TRBV6-5 and TRBJ1-5, with unresolved D. The CDR3 contains 15 residues. Trimming left V 2 bases short and J 0 bases short, with 8 bases between. Germline loops: CDR1 MNHEY, CDR2 SVGAGI. The CDR3 is CASSYDLYSNQPQHF. CDR3 bases: TGTGCCAGCAGTTACGATCTATATAGCAATCAGCCCCAGCATTTT.

The chain employs TRBV7-3 and TRBJ2-3; D may be TRBD2 (6 bases). The CDR3 consists of 14 residues. CDR1 and CDR2 from the germline V gene are SGHTA and FQGTGA. V lost 2 bases and J lost 5, with 11 bases in between. CDR3 in DNA: TGTGCCAGCAGCTTAGGGGCGGGGCAAGATACGCAGTATTTT. This encodes CASSLGAGQDTQYF.

The chain carries TRBV7-6 and TRBJ1-3; TRBD1 is a possible D gene (5 bases). In germline, CDR1 is SGHVS, CDR2 FNYEAQ. V was trimmed by 5 bases and J by 9 bases, leaving 26 bases between them. This CDR3 region has 17 residues. The CDR3 spells CASSNYRGEVGRSTIYF. The CDR3 DNA follows: TGTGCCAGCAGCAACTATCGGGGGGAGGTCGGAAGGAGCACCATATATTTT.

This chain connects TRBV5-1 to TRBJ2-5, with TRBD2 matching 7 bases. This CDR3 has 18 amino acids. J lost 2 bases, V lost 7 bases, and 20 bases had no gene match. Germline assignment: CDR1 SGHRS and CDR2 YFSETQ. CDR3 loop: CASSGGWFGLAVQETQYF. As DNA, the CDR3 is TGCGCCAGCTCGGGGGGTTGGTTTGGGCTAGCGGTACAAGAGACCCAGTACTTC. Variable domain in full (rest from reference TRBV5-1 and TRBJ2-5): KAGVTQTPRYLIKTRGQQVTLSCSPISGHRSVSWYQQTPGQGLQFLFEYFSETQRNKGNFPGRFSGRQFSNSRSEMNVSTLELGDSALYLCASSGGWFGLAVQETQYFGPGTRLLVL.